This TCR beta chain emerged from a study of response to subunit inactivated influenza vaccine. The study's findings and limits: Authors suggested each seasonal influenza vaccination recruits few new T cells.

A word on this clonotype: What it recognizes is unknown.

With 0 bases removed from V and 3 bases from J, the gap between germline ends came to 12 bases. The germline V gene has CDR1 DFQATT and CDR2 SNEGSKA (reference sequence). CDR3 length: 15 residues. MiXCR was run by TCRdb on the RT-PCR reads, yielding one entry per CDR3 protein. The data show about 530,000 distinct CDR3 sequences, around 13% seen once. This chain uses TRBV20-1 with TRBJ1-5, with a possible D match to TRBD1 (6 bases). Material: PBMCs from blood, obtained about 6 weeks after vaccination. This TCR was sampled from a man aged 50-59 years who received an inactivated influenza vaccine. The CDR3 protein is CSARDNRVSNQPQHF. The CDR3 DNA follows: TGCAGTGCTAGAGATAACAGGGTGTCCAATCAGCCCCAGCATTTT.